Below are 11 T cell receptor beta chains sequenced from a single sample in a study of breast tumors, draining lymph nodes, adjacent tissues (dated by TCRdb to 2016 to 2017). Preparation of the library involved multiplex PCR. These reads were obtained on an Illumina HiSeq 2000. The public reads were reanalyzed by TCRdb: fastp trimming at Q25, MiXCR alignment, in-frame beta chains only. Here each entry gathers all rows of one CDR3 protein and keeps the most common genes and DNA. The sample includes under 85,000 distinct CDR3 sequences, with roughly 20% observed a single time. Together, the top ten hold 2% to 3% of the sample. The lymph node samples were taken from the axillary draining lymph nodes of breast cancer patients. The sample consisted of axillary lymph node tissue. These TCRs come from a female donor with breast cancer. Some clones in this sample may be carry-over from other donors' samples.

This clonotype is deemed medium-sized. The CDR3 here is CASSQDSERGETQYF. The CDR3 DNA follows: TGTGCCAGCAGCCAAGATTCAGAGAGGGGAGAGACCCAGTACTTC. The chain joins TRBV4-2 to TRBJ2-5; perhaps D is TRBD1 or TRBD2 (5 bases each). This CDR3 has 15 residues. Per the germline V gene, CDR1 is LGHNA and CDR2 is YNFKEQ. The V end was cut by 0 bases, the J end by 4 bases, with 12 bases between.

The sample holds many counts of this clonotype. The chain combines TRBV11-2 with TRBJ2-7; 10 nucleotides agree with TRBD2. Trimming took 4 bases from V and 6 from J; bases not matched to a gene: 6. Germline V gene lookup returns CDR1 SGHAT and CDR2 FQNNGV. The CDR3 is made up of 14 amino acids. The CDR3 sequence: CASSSRLAGVEQYF. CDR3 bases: TGTGCCAGCAGCTCGAGGCTAGCGGGAGTCGAGCAGTACTTC.

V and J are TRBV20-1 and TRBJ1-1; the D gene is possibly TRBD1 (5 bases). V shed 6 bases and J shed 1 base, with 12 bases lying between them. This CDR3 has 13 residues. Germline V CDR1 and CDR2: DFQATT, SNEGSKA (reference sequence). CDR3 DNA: TGCAGTGCCGACCGACAGAGGAACACTGAAGCTTTCTTT. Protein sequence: CSADRQRNTEAFF.

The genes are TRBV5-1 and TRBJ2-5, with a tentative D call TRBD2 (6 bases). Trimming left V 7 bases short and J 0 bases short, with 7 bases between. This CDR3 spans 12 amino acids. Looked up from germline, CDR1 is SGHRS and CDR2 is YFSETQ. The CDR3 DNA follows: TGCGCCAGCTGGGACTACCAAGAGACCCAGTACTTC. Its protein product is CASWDYQETQYF.

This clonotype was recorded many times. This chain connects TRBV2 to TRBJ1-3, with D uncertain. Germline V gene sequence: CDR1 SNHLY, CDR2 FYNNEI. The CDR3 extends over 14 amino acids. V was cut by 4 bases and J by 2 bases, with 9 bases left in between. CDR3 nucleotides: TGTGCCAGCAGTGTTACCAGGACTGGAAACACCATATATTTT. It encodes CASSVTRTGNTIYF. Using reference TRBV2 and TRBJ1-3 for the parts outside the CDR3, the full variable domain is EPEVTQTPSHQVTQMGQEVILRCVPISNHLYFYWYRQILGQKVEFLVSFYNNEISEKSEIFDDQFSVERPDGSNFTLKIRSTKLEDSAMYFCASSVTRTGNTIYFGEGSWLTVV.

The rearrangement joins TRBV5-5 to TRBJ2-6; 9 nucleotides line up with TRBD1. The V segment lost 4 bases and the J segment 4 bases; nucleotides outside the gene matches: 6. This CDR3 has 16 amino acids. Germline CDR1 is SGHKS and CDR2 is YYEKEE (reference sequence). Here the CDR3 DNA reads TGTGCCAGCAGCACCGGGACAGGGTTAGGGGCCAACGTCCTGACTTTC. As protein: CASSTGTGLGANVLTF.

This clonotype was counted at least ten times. CDR3 nucleotide sequence: TGTGCCAGCAGCAGGGGGCTTATGGATGGCTACACCTTC. Translating it yields CASSRGLMDGYTF. The rearrangement joins TRBV13 to TRBJ1-2; 7 positions match TRBD1. V shed 5 bases, J shed 6 bases, and the junction held 6 bases outside the gene matches. This CDR3 contains 13 residues. Germline-derived CDR1 and CDR2 are PRHDT and FYEKMQ (reference sequence).

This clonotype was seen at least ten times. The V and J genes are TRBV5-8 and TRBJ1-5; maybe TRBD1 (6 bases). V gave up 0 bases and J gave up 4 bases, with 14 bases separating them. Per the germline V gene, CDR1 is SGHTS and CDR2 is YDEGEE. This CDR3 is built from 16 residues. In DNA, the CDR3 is TGTGCCAGCAGCTTGGCCACAGGGATTTATAATCAGCCCCAGCATTTT. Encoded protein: CASSLATGIYNQPQHF. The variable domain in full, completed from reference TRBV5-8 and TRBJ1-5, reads EAGVTQSPTHLIKTRGQQATLRCSPISGHTSVYWYQQALGLGLQFLLWYDEGEERNRGNFPPRFSGRQFPNYSSELNVNALELEDSALYLCASSLATGIYNQPQHFGDGTRLSIL.

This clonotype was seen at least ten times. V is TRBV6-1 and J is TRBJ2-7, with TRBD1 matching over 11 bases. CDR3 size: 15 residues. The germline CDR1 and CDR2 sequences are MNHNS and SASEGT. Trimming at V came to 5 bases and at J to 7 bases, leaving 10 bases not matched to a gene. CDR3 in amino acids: CASSPRTGGRREQYF. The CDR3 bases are TGTGCCAGCAGTCCCAGGACAGGGGGCAGGAGGGAGCAGTACTTC.

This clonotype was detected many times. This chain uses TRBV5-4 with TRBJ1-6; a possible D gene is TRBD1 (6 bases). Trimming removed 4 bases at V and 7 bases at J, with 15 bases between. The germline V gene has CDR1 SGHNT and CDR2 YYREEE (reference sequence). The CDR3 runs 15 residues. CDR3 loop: CASSAGGGGNSPLHF. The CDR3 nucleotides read TGTGCCAGCAGCGCCGGGGGAGGGGGAAATTCACCCCTCCACTTT.

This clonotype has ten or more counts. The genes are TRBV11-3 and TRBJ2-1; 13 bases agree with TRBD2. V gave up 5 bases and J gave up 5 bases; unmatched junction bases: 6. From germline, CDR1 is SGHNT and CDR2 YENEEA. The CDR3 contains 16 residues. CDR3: CASSPGTSGINNEQFF. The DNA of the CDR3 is TGTGCCAGCAGCCCAGGGACTAGCGGGATAAACAATGAGCAGTTCTTC.